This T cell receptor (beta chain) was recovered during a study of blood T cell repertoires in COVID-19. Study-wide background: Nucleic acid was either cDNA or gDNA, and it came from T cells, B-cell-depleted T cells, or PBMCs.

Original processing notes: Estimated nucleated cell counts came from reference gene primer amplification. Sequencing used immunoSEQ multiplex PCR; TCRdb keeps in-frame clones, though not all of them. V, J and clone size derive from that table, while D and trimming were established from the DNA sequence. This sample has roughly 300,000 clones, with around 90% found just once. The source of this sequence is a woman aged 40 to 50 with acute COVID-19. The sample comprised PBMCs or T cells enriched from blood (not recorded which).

CDR3 region: CASGQGQNTGELFF. Written as DNA, the CDR3 is TGCGCCAGCGGTCAGGGGCAAAACACCGGGGAGCTGTTTTTT. The chain combines TRBV5-1 with TRBJ2-2, with D maybe TRBD1 (6 bases). Per the germline V gene, CDR1 is SGHRS and CDR2 is YFSETQ. The CDR3 is 14 amino acids. V was cut by 7 bases and J by 2 bases, with 12 bases left in between. Variable domain in full (rest from reference TRBV5-1 and TRBJ2-2): KAGVTQTPRYLIKTRGQQVTLSCSPISGHRSVSWYQQTPGQGLQFLFEYFSETQRNKGNFPGRFSGRQFSNSRSEMNVSTLELGDSALYLCASGQGQNTGELFFGEGSRLTVL.